Listed below are T cell receptor beta chains from one sample, sequenced in a study of STAT3 mutations in large granular lymphocyte leukemia. The protocol was immunoSEQ multiplex PCR, while the TCRdb copy is restricted to in-frame clones and leaves out a portion. The sample includes 35,000 to 40,000 clones, roughly 88% of them seen just once. The source material was PBMCs. All receptors derive from a human donor with T large granular lymphocyte leukemia. Some clones in this sample may be carry-over from other donors' samples. Both conserved end residues are part of each CDR3. A D gene is named only where the DNA matches it firmly. Size is stated for part of the rows, as once, few or many counts, or as a class when the clone is expanded.

V	J	size	D	CDR3	DNA
TRBV5-5	TRBJ2-7	NA	NA	CASSLGRAGALREQYF	TGTGCCAGCAGCTTGGGGCGGGCGGGGGCCCTTCGGGAGCAGTACTTC
TRBV7-9	TRBJ1-2	NA	TRBD1	CASSLGQGIDIGGYTF	TGTGCCAGCAGCCTAGGACAGGGAATAGATATAGGTGGCTACACCTTC
TRBV6-5	TRBJ2-5	NA	TRBD1	CASSAGTAKETQYF	TGTGCCAGCAGTGCCGGGACAGCTAAAGAGACCCAGTACTTC
TRBV30	TRBJ1-3	few	NA	CAWSGNTIYF	TGTGCCTGGAGCGGAAACACCATATATTTT
TRBV5-4	TRBJ1-2	NA	TRBD1	CASSSDRVWYGYTF	TGTGCCAGCAGCTCGGACAGGGTTTGGTATGGCTACACCTTC
TRBV4-3	TRBJ2-7	NA	TRBD1	CASSRGPGTGNEQYF	TGCGCCAGCAGCCGGGGTCCGGGGACAGGGAACGAGCAGTACTTC
TRBV10-3	TRBJ2-5	few	TRBD2	CAISTLVGGETQYF	TGTGCCATCAGTACCTTAGTGGGGGGGGAGACCCAGTACTTC
TRBV10-3	TRBJ2-1	NA	NA	CAIWAYNEQFF	TGTGCCATCTGGGCCTACAATGAGCAGTTCTTC
TRBV18	TRBJ1-1	NA	NA	CASSPTGGNTEAFF	TGTGCCAGCTCACCGACAGGAGGGAACACTGAAGCTTTCTTT
TRBV5-4	TRBJ1-5	once	NA	CASSLGGAAQPQHF	TGTGCCAGCAGCTTGGGGGGGGCGGCTCAGCCCCAGCATTTT
TRBV7-2	TRBJ1-4	few	NA	CASSPGLYYEKLFF	TGTGCCAGCAGCCCGGGACTATACTATGAAAAACTGTTTTTT
TRBV6-6	TRBJ1-5	NA	TRBD1	CASAYTGGDNQPQHF	TGTGCCAGCGCTTATACAGGGGGTGATAATCAGCCCCAGCATTTT
TRBV4-1	TRBJ1-2	NA	NA	CASRPSGGMSGYTF	TGCGCCAGCAGACCAAGTGGAGGAATGAGCGGCTACACCTTC
TRBV29-1	TRBJ1-2	NA	NA	CSAGYRVGVGYTF	TGCAGCGCCGGGTACAGGGTTGGGGTGGGCTACACCTTC
TRBV7-9	TRBJ1-2	once	NA	CASSLIVADNYGYTF	TGTGCCAGCAGCTTAATCGTAGCCGATAACTATGGCTACACCTTC
TRBV28	TRBJ1-5	NA	NA	CASTTGYQPQHF	TGTGCCAGCACCACGGGTTATCAGCCCCAGCATTTT
TRBV28	TRBJ1-5	once	NA	CASSFIRVVNNQPQHF	TGTGCCAGCAGTTTTATTCGCGTTGTCAACAATCAGCCCCAGCATTTT
TRBV7-9	TRBJ2-5	NA	NA	CASSLVTVGETQYF	TGTGCCAGCAGCTTAGTGACGGTGGGCGAGACCCAGTACTTC
TRBV19	TRBJ1-5	NA	NA	CASSMEGQHQPQHF	TGTGCCAGTAGTATGGAAGGACAGCATCAGCCCCAGCATTTT
TRBV7-6	TRBJ2-5	NA	TRBD2	CASSSSGGAQETQYF	TGTGCCAGCAGCTCTAGCGGGGGGGCTCAAGAGACCCAGTACTTC
TRBV5-4	TRBJ2-1	NA	NA	CASSRGPRGDYNEQFF	TGTGCCAGCAGCAGGGGACCCCGAGGGGACTACAATGAGCAGTTCTTC
TRBV5-4	TRBJ2-7	NA	NA	CASSLDYTPYEQYF	TGTGCCAGCAGCTTGGACTATACGCCCTACGAGCAGTACTTC
TRBV30	TRBJ1-3	NA	TRBD1	CAWSEGTAGNTIYF	TGTGCCTGGAGTGAAGGGACAGCTGGAAACACCATATATTTT
TRBV7-9	TRBJ2-3	NA	TRBD2	CATGTSGGRTDTQYF	TGTGCCACCGGGACTAGCGGGGGCCGAACAGATACGCAGTATTTT
TRBV20-1	TRBJ2-1	NA	NA	CSARGPNEQFF	TGCAGTGCTAGGGGGCCCAATGAGCAGTTCTTC
TRBV6-6	TRBJ2-1	NA	NA	CASSGHISSYNEQFF	TGTGCCAGCAGTGGACATATAAGCTCCTACAATGAGCAGTTCTTC
TRBV18	TRBJ1-2	NA	TRBD1	CASSPPQETGGYTF	TGTGCCAGCTCACCCCCACAGGAGACAGGGGGCTACACCTTC
TRBV5-1	TRBJ1-6	few	NA	CASSLVENSPLHF	TGCGCCAGCAGCCTGGTTGAGAATTCACCCCTCCACTTT
TRBV19	TRBJ2-3	NA	NA	CASSITRATDTQYF	TGTGCCAGTAGTATTACCAGGGCCACAGATACGCAGTATTTT
TRBV5-6	TRBJ1-1	once	NA	CASRVFNTEAFF	TGTGCCAGCAGGGTTTTTAACACTGAAGCTTTCTTT
TRBV18	TRBJ1-1	NA	TRBD1	CASSPLTVTGETNTEAFF	TGTGCCAGCTCACCACTGACTGTGACAGGGGAAACGAACACTGAAGCTTTCTTT